A selection of T cell receptor beta chains follows, all from one sample in a study of T cells after yellow fever vaccination. One entry per CDR3 protein, called by TCRdb with MiXCR from the 5' RACE reads. The sample has some 670,000 distinct CDR3 sequences, 12% seen once. The sequences come from PBMCs, collected on the day of the yellow fever booster vaccination. The receptors were gathered from a man aged 30-40 years who received the YFV17D yellow fever vaccine. Each CDR3 is given with its conserved first and last residue. A D gene is named only where the DNA matches it firmly. Clone size, where shown, is once, few, many, or a class for clones that have expanded.

few,TRBD1,TRBV6-6,TRBJ1-2,CATSGGFGYTF,TGTGCCACCTCAGGGGGTTTTGGCTACACCTTC
.,TRBD1,TRBV5-4,TRBJ2-1,CASSLGTGGEGIRSYNEQFF,TGTGCCAGCAGCTTGGGGACAGGGGGCGAAGGGATTCGCTCCTACAATGAGCAGTTCTTC
few,TRBD1,TRBV28,TRBJ2-7,CASRAPGQGVDEQYF,TGTGCCAGCAGGGCACCGGGACAGGGGGTAGACGAGCAGTACTTC
.,TRBD2,TRBV2,TRBJ2-7,CASCGTRSREQYF,TGTGCCAGCTGCGGGACTAGGTCTCGTGAGCAGTACTTC
.,.,TRBV11-2,TRBJ2-7,CASSQGTNQYF,TGTGCCAGCAGCCAAGGGACGAACCAGTACTTC
few,TRBD2,TRBV20-1,TRBJ2-7,CSARDSSGRYEQYF,TGCAGTGCTAGAGATTCTAGCGGGAGATACGAGCAGTACTTC
few,TRBD1,TRBV15,TRBJ2-3,CATSREGDRETDTQYF,TGTGCCACCAGCAGAGAGGGGGACAGGGAGACGGATACGCAGTATTTT
few,.,TRBV21-1,TRBJ2-1,CASIKGRHPNEQFF,TGTGCCAGCATAAAGGGGAGACACCCCAATGAGCAGTTCTTC
.,.,TRBV18,TRBJ2-5,CASSPQSKVETQYF,TGTGCCAGCTCACCGCAGTCAAAGGTGGAGACCCAGTACTTC
.,.,TRBV11-2,TRBJ2-6,CASSLEWAGANVLTF,TGTGCCAGCAGCTTAGAGTGGGCAGGGGCCAACGTCCTGACTTTC
.,.,TRBV2,TRBJ2-7,CASRKETGNTYEQYF,TGTGCCAGCAGAAAAGAGACAGGCAACACCTACGAGCAGTACTTC
.,TRBD2,TRBV2,TRBJ2-1,CASRGYSLQASGLPLGEQFF,TGTGCCAGCAGGGGTTACAGTCTACAGGCTTCGGGACTACCACTTGGTGAGCAGTTCTTC
few,.,TRBV18,TRBJ2-2,CASSPNFNQGTGELFF,TGTGCCAGCTCACCAAATTTCAATCAGGGTACCGGGGAGCTGTTTTTT
few,.,TRBV6-5,TRBJ2-7,CASRSGLHEQYF,TGTGCCAGCAGGTCAGGGTTACACGAGCAGTACTTC
few,TRBD2,TRBV7-9,TRBJ2-7,CGILGVSDSGSSYEQYF,TGTGGGATCCTGGGGGTTTCCGATAGCGGGAGCTCCTACGAGCAGTACTTC
many,TRBD1,TRBV7-2,TRBJ1-4,CASSIQGAANEKLFF,TGTGCCAGCAGCATTCAGGGGGCAGCTAATGAAAAACTGTTTTTT
few,.,TRBV20-1,TRBJ2-7,CSARDLTGYEQYF,TGCAGTGCTAGAGATCTGACAGGCTACGAGCAGTACTTC
.,.,TRBV20-1,TRBJ2-5,CSASGGWETQYF,TGCAGTGCCTCGGGGGGCTGGGAGACCCAGTACTTC
.,.,TRBV2,TRBJ2-7,CAIGRKRYEQYF,TGTGCCATTGGACGGAAACGCTACGAGCAGTACTTC
.,.,TRBV19,TRBJ2-2,CASSSREIGELFF,TGTGCCAGTAGCTCTAGAGAGATCGGGGAGCTGTTTTTT
few,TRBD2,TRBV28,TRBJ2-5,CASREPRGGQETQYF,TGTGCCAGCAGAGAACCGCGCGGGGGGCAAGAGACCCAGTACTTC
few,.,TRBV9,TRBJ2-1,CASSASVNEQFF,TGTGCCAGCAGCGCTAGCGTCAATGAGCAGTTCTTC